These 15 T cell receptor beta chains originate from one sample sequenced in a study of blood T cell repertoires in COVID-19. The data were produced by immunoSEQ multiplex PCR, yet TCRdb's version contains in-frame clones alone and is incomplete. The sample shows tens of thousands of clones, about 85% of them seen only once. Source material: peripheral blood. All receptors come from an elderly woman with acute or convalescent COVID-19.

This rearrangement joins TRBV7-3 to TRBJ2-1; no clear D gene. V lost 1 base to trimming and J lost 7 bases, with 11 bases between them. This CDR3 is 14 amino acids long. Per the germline V gene, CDR1 is SGHTA and CDR2 is FQGTGA. DNA of the CDR3: TGTGCCAGCAGCTTAAGCACAGTCCTAAATGAGCAGTTCTTC. This encodes CASSLSTVLNEQFF.

Concerning this clone: One end of the junction does not line up with germline, which may come from a read error. The gene calls are TRBV5-1 and TRBJ2-1; TRBD2 agrees at 13 bases. This CDR3 has 15 amino acids. Germline lookup yields CDR1 SGHRS and CDR2 YFSETQ. CDR3 nucleotide sequence: TGCGCCAGCAGCTCGGGACTAGCGGGATCCCCAGAGGGGATCTTC. Amino acids: CASSSGLAGSPEGIF. Filled out from reference TRBV5-1 and TRBJ2-1, the complete variable domain reads KAGVTQTPRYLIKTRGQQVTLSCSPISGHRSVSWYQQTPGQGLQFLFEYFSETQRNKGNFPGRFSGRQFSNSRSEMNVSTLELGDSALYLCASSSGLAGSPEGIFGPGTRLTVL.

This clone was observed once. The chain has TRBV7-3 and TRBJ1-2; D gene ambiguous. This CDR3 has 14 amino acids. CDR1 is SGHTA, CDR2 FQGTGA, per germline. Trimming pared 4 bases from V and 4 bases from J, leaving 13 bases between. The CDR3 is CASSSGLGSYGYTF. The CDR3 coding sequence is TGTGCCAGCAGCTCCGGTTTGGGCAGCTATGGCTACACCTTC.

This chain connects TRBV1 to TRBJ2-2; the table's D gene call, TRBD1, was not cross checked with the DNA. TRBV1 is marked as a pseudogene. The CDR3 length is 15 residues. DNA for the CDR3: TGCACCAGCAGCCAAGAGCGTAGGGGCACCGGGGAGCTGTTTTTT. Translated, it gives CTSSQERRGTGELFF.

This chain connects TRBV4-1 to TRBJ1-2, with D perhaps matching TRBD1 (5 bases). The germline gives CDR1 MGHRA, CDR2 YSYEKL. The CDR3 extends over 16 amino acids. Trimming pared 0 bases from V and 5 bases from J, leaving 16 bases between. The CDR3 here is CASSQEDRLRVYGYTF. In DNA, the CDR3 is TGCGCCAGCAGCCAAGAAGACAGATTAAGAGTTTATGGCTACACCTTC.

The CDR3 coding sequence is TGTGCCAGCAGTTTAGGGCAGGGTTTTAAAGGCTACACCTTC. Residues: CASSLGQGFKGYTF. This chain joins TRBV28 and TRBJ1-2; a possible D gene is TRBD1 (5 bases). The germline V gene encodes CDR1 MDHEN and CDR2 SYDVKM. This CDR3 is 14 amino acids long. Trimming removed 2 bases at V and 8 bases at J, with 15 bases between.

The chain is built from TRBV28 and TRBJ1-6, with D unclear. V was trimmed by 8 bases and J by 6 bases, leaving 11 bases between them. Germline CDR1 and CDR2: MDHEN and SYDVKM. CDR3 length equals 13 residues. CDR3 sequence reads: CASGGILNSPLHF. In DNA, the CDR3 is TGTGCCAGCGGTGGCATTCTTAATTCACCCCTCCACTTT.

The chain joins TRBV6-5 to TRBJ2-5, with D maybe TRBD2 (6 bases). V dropped 7 bases and J dropped 4 bases, with 19 bases sitting between them. Germline assignment: CDR1 MNHEY and CDR2 SVGAGI. This CDR3 is 15 amino acids long. The CDR3 region is CASNHLGGSLETQYF. CDR3 in DNA: TGTGCCAGCAATCACCTGGGGGGATCCTTAGAGACCCAGTACTTC.

The chain uses TRBV7-9 and TRBJ2-7; perhaps TRBD2 as D (5 bases). Germline V lookup: CDR1 SEHNR, CDR2 FQNEAQ (reference sequence). This CDR3 spans 12 amino acids. Trimming cost V 3 bases and J 7 bases, with 10 bases left between them. The CDR3 here is CASSFGESEQYF. The CDR3 nucleotides read TGTGCCAGCAGCTTTGGGGAGAGTGAGCAGTACTTC. Variable domain in full (rest from reference TRBV7-9 and TRBJ2-7): DTGVSQNPRHKITKRGQNVTFRCDPISEHNRLYWYRQTLGQGPEFLTYFQNEAQLEKSRLLSDRFSAERPKGSFSTLEIQRTEQGDSAMYLCASSFGESEQYFGPGTRLTVT.

The rearrangement joins TRBV30 to TRBJ1-2, with no clear D. V shed 1 base and J shed 8 bases, with 8 bases lying between them. Germline V CDR1 and CDR2: GTSNPN, SVGIG (reference sequence). The CDR3 extends over 11 amino acids. Written as DNA, the CDR3 is TGTGCCTGGAGTGGGCATCAAGGCTACACCTTC. This gives the protein CAWSGHQGYTF.

V and J are TRBV5-1 and TRBJ1-5, with D perhaps TRBD1 (6 bases). This CDR3 spans 15 amino acids. V was cut by 0 bases and J by 1 base, with 8 bases left in between. Germline CDR1 reads SGHRS; CDR2 reads YFSETQ. CDR3 bases: TGCGCCAGCAGCTTGGACAGGGCAAGCAATCAGCCCCAGCATTTT. Residues: CASSLDRASNQPQHF.

This clone was seen only a few times. The V call is TRBV3-1 (or the pseudogene TRBV3-2), the J call TRBJ2-5, with a weak D call TRBD1 (5 bases). CDR1 LGHDT and CDR2 YNNKEL come from the germline V gene (reference sequence). The germline V and J ends were trimmed by 1 base and 6 bases, with 12 bases remaining between them. This CDR3 has 14 amino acids. The CDR3 DNA reads TGTGCCAGCAGCCAAGGTAGGGGTCGAAAGACCCAGTACTTC. Translating gives CASSQGRGRKTQYF.

This clone was recorded only once. This rearrangement joins TRBV5-4 to TRBJ2-7, with no clear D. The ends were cut back, 3 bases at V and 7 bases at J, with 8 bases in the middle. CDR3 length: 11 residues. Germline V gene sequence: CDR1 SGHNT, CDR2 YYREEE (reference sequence). The chain's CDR3 is CASSSPLEQYF. The CDR3 DNA follows: TGTGCCAGCAGCTCTCCCTTGGAGCAGTACTTC. Supplemented by reference TRBV5-4 and TRBJ2-7, the full variable domain reads ETGVTQSPTHLIKTRGQQVTLRCSSQSGHNTVSWYQQALGQGPQFIFQYYREEENGRGNFPPRFSGLQFPNYSSELNVNALELDDSALYLCASSSPLEQYFGPGTRLTVT.

CDR3 region: CASSHPPAGNYGYTF. CDR3 nucleotide sequence: TGTGCCAGCAGTCACCCCCCGGCAGGGAACTATGGCTACACCTTC. The genes are TRBV6-2 or TRBV6-3 and TRBJ1-2; possible D gene TRBD1, 5 bases. The V end lost 5 bases, the J end lost 2 bases, and 15 bases lay between the germline ends. The CDR3 runs to 15 residues. Per the germline V gene, CDR1 is MNHEY and CDR2 is SVGEGT.

On this clone: Other DNA sequences in the same sample also yield this CDR3. J is TRBJ2-7 and V is TRBV19; D call uncertain. V was clipped by 5 bases and J by 5 bases, with 7 bases between them. There are 11 residues in the CDR3. Germline V gives CDR1 LNHDA, CDR2 SQIVND (reference sequence). This CDR3 is CASSSQDEQYF. The DNA of the CDR3 is TGTGCCAGTAGTTCACAAGACGAGCAGTACTTC.